Each of the 23 T cell receptor beta chains below was sequenced from the same sample in a study of T cell clonality in common variable immunodeficiency. Assay used: immunoSEQ multiplex PCR; TCRdb lists only in-frame clones, some missing. The data show roughly 57,000 clones, with none appearing a single time. Sample: peripheral blood mononuclear cells. These receptor sequences come from a person aged 18 to 75 in good health.

This clone was counted many times. The read is 3 residues too short to cover the CDR3 end, so that end is filled in from the germline J gene. The chain employs TRBV11-2 and TRBJ2-1; TRBD2 aligns across 8 bases. Germline-derived CDR1 and CDR2 are SGHAT and FQNNGV. V was pared by 6 bases and J by 6 bases, with 10 bases of the junction left unmatched. The length of the CDR3 is 15 residues. This chain's CDR3 is CASRSPGLEFNEQFF. CDR3 DNA (partial): TGTGCCAGCAGGAGCCCGGGACTAGAGTTCAATGAG.

In regard to this clone: The read ends 3 residues shy of where the CDR3 ends; the end is completed using the germline J gene. The rearrangement joins TRBV6-1 to TRBJ1-2; D remains unclear. The CDR3 sequence is 14 residues long. The germline gives CDR1 MNHNS, CDR2 SASEGT. The CDR3 DNA, read in part, is TGTGCCAGCAGTGCGTCTAGATTAGCCTACGAC. It is translated as CASSASRLAYD. In full, the CDR3 reads CASSASRLAYDYTF.

This clone was seen ten or more times. The observed sequence ends 3 residues before the CDR3 terminus, with the missing tail filled in from the germline J gene. The rearrangement links TRBV7-2 to TRBJ1-1, with unresolved D. V was pared by 5 bases and J by 6 bases, with 10 bases between. CDR1 is SGHTA, CDR2 FQGNSA, per germline. The CDR3 runs to 12 residues. CDR3: CASSLRAAEAFF. The CDR3 DNA, read in part, is TGTGCCAGCAGCCTAAGGGCAGCTGAA.

This clone was counted only a few times. The CDR3 is cut off 3 residues early in the read; its end comes from the germline J gene. The chain couples TRBV5-4 to TRBJ2-7; 10 bases agree with TRBD2. Germline V gives CDR1 SGHNT, CDR2 YYREEE (reference sequence). V shed 4 bases, J shed 0 bases, and the junction held 4 bases outside the gene matches. The CDR3 is made up of 15 amino acids. CDR3 in amino acids: CASSHSGRSSYEQYF. CDR3 DNA, as far as it was read: TGTGCCAGCAGCCATAGCGGGAGGAGCTCCTACGAG. Full variable domain (missing parts from reference TRBV5-4 and TRBJ2-7): ETGVTQSPTHLIKTRGQQVTLRCSSQSGHNTVSWYQQALGQGPQFIFQYYREEENGRGNFPPRFSGLQFPNYSSELNVNALELDDSALYLCASSHSGRSSYEQYFGPGTRLTVT.

This clone appeared many times. From the germline J gene comes the end of the CDR3, since the read stops 3 residues before it. This chain joins TRBV5-6 and TRBJ1-4; D call uncertain. V gave up 4 bases and J gave up 6 bases, with 16 bases separating them. Germline loops: CDR1 SGHDT, CDR2 YYEEEE. This CDR3 comprises 15 residues. CDR3 sequence: CASSQTVRQDEKLFF. The part of the CDR3 DNA that was read is TGTGCCAGCAGCCAAACCGTCAGGCAGGATGAAAAA.

This clone showed up many times. The read ends 3 residues shy of where the CDR3 ends; the end is completed using the germline J gene. V usage is TRBV19 and J usage is TRBJ1-6, with 7 bases that match TRBD1. The CDR3 runs 16 residues. V shed 6 bases, J shed 2 bases, and the junction held 7 bases outside the gene matches. Per germline, CDR1 LNHDA and CDR2 SQIVND (reference sequence). This chain's CDR3 is CASSDREGAYNSPLHF. CDR3 DNA, as far as it was read: TGTGCCAGTAGCGACAGGGAAGGGGCCTATAATTCACCC. Drawing the rest from reference TRBV19 and TRBJ1-6, the complete variable domain is DGGITQSPKYLFRKEGQNVTLSCEQNLNHDAMYWYRQDPGQGLRLIYYSQIVNDFQKGDIAEGYSVSREKKESFPLTVTSAQKNPTAFYLCASSDREGAYNSPLHFGNGTRLTVT.

This clone was seen repeatedly, ten times or more. The read gets to within 3 residues of the CDR3 end, and the germline J gene fills in the rest. The chain combines TRBV5-4 with TRBJ2-3, with D perhaps matching TRBD1 (5 bases). Germline loops: CDR1 SGHNT, CDR2 YYREEE (reference sequence). The CDR3 is made up of 14 amino acids. V gave up 0 bases and J gave up 5 bases, with 10 bases separating them. CDR3 sequence: CASSLDGARDTQYF. The CDR3 bases that were read are TGTGCCAGCAGCTTGGATGGGGCTAGAGATACG.

The sample holds many counts of this clone. Since a much larger clone is just one base distant, this may be a read error. CDR3 residues: CASSWGGSSGANVLFF. Incomplete CDR3 DNA: TGTGCCAGCAGCTGGGGGGGCAGCTCCGGGGCCAACGTG. The V and J genes are TRBV7-3 and TRBJ2-2, with D tentatively TRBD2 (7 bases). The CDR3 end lies 3 residues beyond the end of the read and is filled in from the germline J gene. The CDR3 totals 16 residues. The germline V gene encodes CDR1 SGHTA and CDR2 FQGTGA.

This clone appeared many times. The read comes to an end 3 residues before the CDR3 does, leaving the germline J gene to fill in the end. This sequence joins TRBV19 and TRBJ2-7; TRBD1 might be the D (6 bases). Trimming took 3 bases from V and 2 from J, leaving 11 bases between them. CDR3 length: 14 residues. The germline gives CDR1 LNHDA, CDR2 SQIVND (reference sequence). The CDR3 sequence: CASSIGGRAYEQYF. CDR3 bases read: TGTGCCAGTAGTATTGGGGGCAGAGCCTACGAG.

This clone was detected many times. Sequencing ends 3 residues short of the CDR3 end; the germline J gene provides the rest. The V and J genes are TRBV7-9 and TRBJ1-2; no clear D. The V end lost 4 bases, the J end lost 5 bases, and 8 bases lay between the germline ends. The CDR3 contains 12 residues. Germline CDR1 reads SEHNR; CDR2 reads FQNEAQ (reference sequence). The CDR3 protein is CASSSTAYGYTF. CDR3 DNA, as far as it was read: TGTGCCAGCAGCTCCACCGCGTATGGC.

This clone was counted many times. A read error may account for a junction end that differs from germline. The CDR3 goes on 3 residues after the read ends, and that part is filled in from the germline J gene. This chain links TRBV4-2 with TRBJ1-2; 11 bases line up with TRBD1. CDR1 LGHNA and CDR2 YNFKEQ come from the germline V gene. The CDR3 contains 15 residues. The CDR3 loop is CASSPRTGGIGGYTF. The sequenced CDR3 bases are TGCGCCAGCAGCCCCCGGACAGGGGGCATCGGTGGC.

This clone was picked up many times. The CDR3 end lies 3 residues beyond the end of the read and is filled in from the germline J gene. The chain uses TRBV6-1 and TRBJ2-3; 8 nucleotides match TRBD2. CDR3 length equals 16 residues. With 2 bases clipped from V and 0 bases from J, the junction kept 4 bases outside the gene matches. Germline V gene lookup returns CDR1 MNHNS and CDR2 SASEGT. CDR3 DNA (partial): TGTGCCAGCAGTGAAATTGGCGGGGGGAGCACAGATACG. Translation: CASSEIGGGSTDT. In full, the CDR3 is CASSEIGGGSTDTQYF.

This clone came up many times. The CDR3 end is not reached by the read, which stops 3 residues before it; the germline J gene fills it in. The rearrangement uses TRBV5-6 and TRBJ1-4, with 9 bases aligning to TRBD1. Trimming removed 2 bases from V and 8 bases from J; junction bases left unmatched: 7. The germline V gene encodes CDR1 SGHDT and CDR2 YYEEEE. The CDR3 is 15 amino acids. The CDR3 region is CASSFGTGISEKLFF. The covered CDR3 bases are TGTGCCAGCAGCTTTGGGACAGGGATAAGCGAAAAA. The entire variable domain, with the rest obtained from reference TRBV5-6 and TRBJ1-4, is as follows: DAGVTQSPTHLIKTRGQQVTLRCSPKSGHDTVSWYQQALGQGPQFIFQYYEEEERQRGNFPDRFSGHQFPNYSSELNVNALLLGDSALYLCASSFGTGISEKLFFGSGTQLSVL.

This clone has ten or more counts. The read stops 3 residues short of the end of the CDR3; the missing end is completed from the germline J gene. J is TRBJ1-2 and V is TRBV13; no definite D call. Germline CDR1 is PRHDT and CDR2 is FYEKMQ (reference sequence). V was shortened by 7 bases and J by 2 bases, with 11 bases between the two germline ends. The CDR3 is 13 amino acids. CDR3 sequence: CASKIGGNYGYTF. CDR3 bases read: TGTGCCAGCAAAATTGGCGGCAACTATGGC.

This clone was counted between two and nine times. The CDR3 is CASSIASRSEQYF. Partial CDR3 DNA: TGTGCCAGTAGTATAGCGAGTAGAAGCGAG. The V gene is TRBV19, the J gene TRBJ2-7; unclear D gene. With the read ending 3 residues before the CDR3 end, the germline J gene is used to fill in that end. Germline V gene data show CDR1 as LNHDA and CDR2 as SQIVND (reference sequence). The CDR3 runs 13 residues. Trimming removed 1 base from V and 6 bases from J, with 10 bases in between. Full variable domain (remainder filled in from reference TRBV19 and TRBJ2-7): DGGITQSPKYLFRKEGQNVTLSCEQNLNHDAMYWYRQDPGQGLRLIYYSQIVNDFQKGDIAEGYSVSREKKESFPLTVTSAQKNPTAFYLCASSIASRSEQYFGPGTRLTVT.

This clone was detected ten times or more. The CDR3 extends 3 residues past the end of the read, so its final part is completed from the germline J gene. The chain recombines TRBV12-3 or TRBV12-4 with TRBJ2-5; 8 bases are a match to TRBD2. V shed 6 bases and J 4 bases; nucleotides not matched to a gene: 10. The CDR3 spans 15 residues. Partial CDR3 DNA: TGTGCCAGCAGGGCCGGGGCGGCGGGGGGAGAGACC. It translates to CASRAGAAGGET. The full CDR3 reads CASRAGAAGGETQYF.

This clone has ten or more counts. The read stops 3 residues short of the end of the CDR3; the missing end is completed from the germline J gene. Different DNA sequences within this sample yield the same CDR3. V is TRBV29-1 and J is TRBJ1-1; 9 nucleotides agree with TRBD1. Germline trimming cut 2 bases from V and 6 bases from J; bases unmatched to any gene: 10. CDR3 length: 15 amino acids. The germline V gene encodes CDR1 SQVTM and CDR2 ANQGSEA. CDR3 sequence: CSVERSAGTGPEAFF. CDR3 DNA, as far as it was read: TGCAGCGTTGAACGCTCAGCCGGGACAGGGCCTGAA.

This clone was observed at least ten times. The read stops 3 residues short of the end of the CDR3; the missing end is completed from the germline J gene. The V gene is TRBV18, the J gene TRBJ1-1; D unclear. Germline CDR1 KGHSH, CDR2 LQKENI. The CDR3 has 14 amino acids. Trimming stripped 2 bases from V and 3 bases from J, with 10 bases between. The CDR3 sequence is CASSPGGSDTEAFF. The part of the CDR3 DNA that was read is TGTGCCAGCTCACCAGGAGGGTCGGACACTGAA. The whole variable domain, filled in from reference TRBV18 and TRBJ1-1, reads NAGVMQNPRHLVRRRGQEARLRCSPMKGHSHVYWYRQLPEEGLKFMVYLQKENIIDESGMPKERFSAEFPKEGPSILRIQQVVRGDSAAYFCASSPGGSDTEAFFGQGTRLTVV.

In its sample, this clone was seen many times. The CDR3 is cut off 3 residues early in the read; its end comes from the germline J gene. V gene TRBV5-1 combines with J gene TRBJ2-3; D not resolved. Looked up from germline, CDR1 is SGHRS and CDR2 is YFSETQ. The CDR3 consists of 13 residues. Between the trimmed V and J ends, which lost 4 bases and 4 bases, there was a span of 10 bases. The CDR3 loop reads CASSLISADTQYF. The part of the CDR3 DNA that was read is TGCGCCAGCAGCCTGATTAGTGCAGATACG.

This clone came up many times. With the read ending 3 residues before the CDR3 end, the germline J gene is used to fill in that end. The same CDR3 is also encoded by other DNA sequences in this sample. The rearrangement uses TRBV20-1 and TRBJ2-7; D possibly corresponds to TRBD2 (7 bases). Germline CDR1 and CDR2: DFQATT and SNEGSKA (reference sequence). V was shortened by 7 bases and J by 5 bases, with 21 bases between the two germline ends. The CDR3 sequence is 14 residues long. The CDR3 DNA, read in part, is TGCAGTGGTCGACGGGGGGCGACGGGAAACGAG. Translating it yields CSGRRGATGNE. The full CDR3 sequence reads CSGRRGATGNEQYF.

In the case of this clone: A read error may explain this, as a much larger clone is one base away. The same CDR3 can be traced to other DNA sequences in this sample. The CDR3 sequence is CASSPYRGESSGNTIYF. CDR3 DNA (partial): TGTGCCAGCAGCCCCTACAGGGGGGAGTCCTCTGGAAACACA. The chain couples TRBV7-8 to TRBJ1-3; 8 positions match TRBD1. The read halts 3 residues ahead of the CDR3 end, with the missing end drawn from the germline J gene. Germline CDR1 reads SGHVS; CDR2 reads FQNEAQ. The length of the CDR3 is 17 residues.

Notes on this clone: Sequencing ends 3 residues short of the CDR3 end; the germline J gene provides the rest. The rearrangement links TRBV7-2 to TRBJ1-2; D uncertain. The CDR3 sequence is 15 residues long. In germline, CDR1 is SGHTA, CDR2 FQGNSA. The CDR3 sequence: CASSPGNAGVDDYTF. Incomplete CDR3 DNA: TGTGCCAGCAGCCCGGGGAATGCGGGAGTGGACGAC.

This clone was picked up many times. The read terminates 3 residues before the CDR3 end, so the remaining end is supplied by the germline J gene. The chain couples TRBV6-1 to TRBJ1-1, with D perhaps TRBD1 (6 bases). Trimming left V 4 bases short and J 1 base short, with 10 bases between. The CDR3 has 14 residues. The germline gives CDR1 MNHNS, CDR2 SASEGT. The CDR3: CASSVQGGNTEAFF. The part of the CDR3 DNA that was read is TGTGCCAGCAGTGTACAAGGGGGGAACACTGAA.